Shown below are 6 T cell receptor beta chains from a single sample sequenced in a study of T cells in Graves' hyperthyroidism and ophthalmopathy. The CDR3 regions of TCR beta were amplified from RNA transcripts. The TCR CDR3 first-round RT-PCR relied on the HTBI primer set. Each CDR3 protein gets one entry after TCRdb re-called the multiplex PCR reads with MiXCR. The sample carries 300,000 to 400,000 distinct CDR3 sequences, approximately 14% recorded once. Sequenced input: blood. All receptors come from a young woman with Graves' hyperthyroidism.

J is TRBJ2-5 and V is TRBV6-4, with D perhaps being TRBD1 or TRBD2 (6 bases each). Trimming cost V 5 bases and J 4 bases, with 14 bases left between them. The CDR3 length is 14 residues. Germline V gene data show CDR1 as MRHNA and CDR2 as SNTAGT. This CDR3 reads CASSRLSGAETQYF. For the CDR3, the DNA is TGTGCCAGCAGTCGGTTGTCGGGGGCAGAGACCCAGTACTTC.

This rearrangement joins TRBV20-1 to TRBJ2-6; D is perhaps TRBD1 (5 bases). Germline V gives CDR1 DFQATT, CDR2 SNEGSKA (reference sequence). Trimming pared 0 bases from V and 2 bases from J, leaving 8 bases between. This CDR3 region has 15 residues. The CDR3 spells CSARDRRAGANVLTF. The DNA of the CDR3 is TGCAGTGCTAGAGATCGCAGGGCTGGGGCCAACGTCCTGACTTTC.

Remarks on this clonotype: It may be a read error: a sequence one base away is much more abundant. The conserved phenylalanine or tryptophan normally closing the CDR3 is absent here, so this likely arose from a read error. The chain carries TRBV11-2 and TRBJ2-5; D not resolved. The V and J ends lost 3 bases and 4 bases respectively, with 6 bases between them. The CDR3 contains 12 residues. Germline lookup yields CDR1 SGHAT and CDR2 FQNNGV. CDR3 amino acids: CASSFYVETQYL. The CDR3 nucleotides read TGTGCCAGCAGCTTTTATGTAGAGACCCAGTACCTC.

For the CDR3, the DNA is TGTGCCAGCAGTTACTCAATCCCAGGGAGGGAGGGAGAGGGAGAGACCCAGTACTTC. Translated: CASSYSIPGREGEGETQYF. V gene TRBV6-6 combines with J gene TRBJ2-5, with TRBD2 matching 7 bases. This CDR3 is built from 19 residues. Per germline, CDR1 MNHNY and CDR2 SVGAGI (reference sequence). Trimming at V came to 0 bases and at J to 4 bases, leaving 17 bases not matched to a gene.

This clonotype showed up many times. The V call is TRBV28, the J call TRBJ1-2, with TRBD1 identical over 7 bases. Germline lookup yields CDR1 MDHEN and CDR2 SYDVKM. The CDR3 has 14 residues. V trimming: 6 bases; J trimming: 3 bases; junction bases outside the gene matches: 7. CDR3 protein: CASSPGTADYGYTF. CDR3 bases: TGTGCCAGCAGCCCCGGGACAGCCGACTATGGCTACACCTTC.

This clonotype was seen a handful of times. V and J are TRBV20-1 and TRBJ1-4; a possible D gene is TRBD1 (5 bases). The CDR3 has 14 amino acids. Trimming cost V 5 bases and J 5 bases, with 15 bases left between them. Germline CDR1 DFQATT, CDR2 SNEGSKA (reference sequence). The CDR3 region has the DNA TGCAGTGCTTACATCCTGGAGGGGAATGAAAAACTGTTTTTT. Translating gives CSAYILEGNEKLFF.